This record covers a single T cell receptor (beta chain). Its antigen has not been determined. Per-base qualities were not stored, and no clone one base away is much larger. For the CD8 naive samples, CD45RO-negative cells were positively selected for CCR7, yielding a CD45RA+CCR7+ population from which TemRA cells were excluded. The donors were healthy, HIV-negative adults who had no recently reported acute infections or vaccinations. All donors were Caucasian adults living in Nashville, Tennessee, USA. Blood was obtained by leukapheresis, after which PBMCs were separated by Ficoll-Histopaque density gradient centrifugation and cryopreserved in liquid nitrogen vapor phase. Analytical flow cytometry was used to check the purity and quantity of every magnetically sorted T cell population. Each sorted fraction had its genomic DNA isolated and then quantified by UV absorbance on a Nanodrop 2000c. V loses 1 base, J loses 9 bases, and the germline ends lie 20 bases apart. CDR1 and CDR2, looked up from the germline V gene, are LGHNA and YSLEER. From the cysteine through the phenylalanine, the CDR3 covers 16 amino acids. The CDR3 DNA has 48 bases and is translated from base 1.

This sample stems from a study of shared clonotypes between healthy human individuals (dated by TCRdb to 2019 to 2021). Describing the broader study: Three men and two women, aged 18 to 49 years, made up the cohort. Per donor, three plates each were used for CD4 naive and CD4 memory, two for CD8 naive, and one for CD8 memory. To estimate repertoire size and how much clonotypes are shared between individuals, the study performed deep sequencing of blood TCR repertoires from about five healthy adults. To increase sequencing depth and limit assay-specific biases, different laboratories used diverse techniques to prepare libraries and sequence TCR repertoires. Each donor's leukapheresis produced roughly between roughly 0.85 and 10 billion PBMCs. General study outcomes and caveats: Sampling was restricted to blood, and TCR repertoires in tissues likely differ from the TCR repertoires found in blood. Compared with non-shared clonotypes, clonotypes shared by all four sorted-subset donors had higher generation probabilities. Because the study included a small number of donors, the genetic and exposure-history diversity represented was limited. Naive subsets generally had larger estimated clonotype richness than memory subsets. Sharing across several donors was observed for 4.5% to 6.5% of naive CD4, under 4% of naive CD8, about 2.3% of memory CD4, and 0.4% of memory CD8 clonotypes. Rarefaction of sorted-subset datasets indicated incomplete sequencing despite the large sequencing depth. Based on pairwise subsampling, the degree of clonotype sharing among donors was expected to be affected by sequencing depth.

Using the deep immunoSEQ assay, TCR CDR3 regions were amplified from genomic DNA by multiplex PCR. For each cell subset, the extracted genomic DNA was distributed evenly across all wells of several immunoSEQ 96-well plates, and each plate served as one replicate. Each replicate PCR for sorted subsets received about 200 ng genomic DNA, equal to tens of thousands of T cell genomes. Purified libraries were measured with a Qubit 3.0 fluorometer, size-checked on a Bioanalyzer 2100, and measured again with the KAPA Library Quantification kit. Every immunoSEQ 96-well plate was sequenced on a separate single-read 150-cycle Illumina NextSeq 550 flow cell. Concerning the study's data processing: The immunoSEQ output contained only junctional sequences without quality scores, so filtering could not match that applied to full-length reads. Sequences were annotated with PyIR, a Python wrapper for IgBLAST v1.9, and V/J genes and CDR3 were assigned using IMGT germline references. Reads were removed for weak V/J assignments (E-value above 1e-6), missing CDR3, stop codons, out-of-frame junctions, or ambiguous translated residues. V3J clonotypes were defined as sequences sharing an identical inferred V gene, J gene, and CDR3 amino acid sequence. To compute the percentage overlap between repertoires, the number of shared unique clonotypes was divided by the size of the smaller repertoire. RTK rarefaction, the Chao1 estimator, and Recon v2.1 estimates of unobserved clonotypes were used to assess repertoire richness. OLGA was used to compute generation probabilities for all TCRbeta clonotypes that the gDNA method yielded from a few donors. TCRdb limited this immuneACCESS table to in-frame rearrangements with V and J called. A share of clones is missing; checked studies link under half to unresolved V genes, and the rest is unexplained. Clone size and V and J calls were adopted from that table, with D and trimming inferred from the DNA. This sample holds millions of clones; about 92% were observed only once. The top ten clones comprise about 1.8% of the sample.

Rearrangement joined TRBV4-3 to TRBJ2-3; the D gene remains uncertain. The sequencing input was naive CD8+ T cells from PBMCs. The sample's cell subset or site label is to be understood as: CD45RA+CCR7+. The TCR comes from a man younger than 35 in good health. Some clones in this sample may be carry-over from other donors' samples. The DNA reads as follows: TGCGCCAGCAGCCAAGGGGAAGGGAACGCCTTTGGCACGCAGTATTTT. Its amino acids are CASSQGEGNAFGTQYF.